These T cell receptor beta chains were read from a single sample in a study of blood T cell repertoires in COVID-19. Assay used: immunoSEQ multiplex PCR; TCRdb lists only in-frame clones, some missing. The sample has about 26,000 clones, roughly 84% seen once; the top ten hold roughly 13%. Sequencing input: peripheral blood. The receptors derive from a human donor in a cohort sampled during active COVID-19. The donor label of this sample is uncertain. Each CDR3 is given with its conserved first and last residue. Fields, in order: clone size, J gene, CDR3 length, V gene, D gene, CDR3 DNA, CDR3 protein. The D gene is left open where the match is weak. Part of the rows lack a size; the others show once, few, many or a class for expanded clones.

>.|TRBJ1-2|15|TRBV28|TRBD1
TGTGCCAGCAGTTCCCCGGACAGGGGGCGGGGTGGCTACACCTTC
CASSSPDRGRGGYTF
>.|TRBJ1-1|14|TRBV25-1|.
TGTGCCAGCAGTTCCTCGGTACCGGGGACTGAAGCTTTCTTT
CASSSSVPGTEAFF
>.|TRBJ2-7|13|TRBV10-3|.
TGTGCCATCAGTGAGTCTGACCCGGGGGAGCAGTACTTC
CAISESDPGEQYF
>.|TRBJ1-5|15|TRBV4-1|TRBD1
TGCGCCAGCAGCCAAGGGACAGGGGGCAATCAGCCCCAGCATTTT
CASSQGTGGNQPQHF
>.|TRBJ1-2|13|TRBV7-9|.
TGTGCCAGCTCCATACAGACCCTGGGTGGCTACACCTTC
CASSIQTLGGYTF
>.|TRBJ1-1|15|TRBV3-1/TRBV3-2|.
TGTGCCAGCAGCCAAAGACCGACCAGGGCCCTTGAAGCTTTCTTT
CASSQRPTRALEAFF
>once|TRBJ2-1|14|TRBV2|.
TGTGCCAGCAGTGATCAGGGGGGCCTGTATGAGCAGTTCTTC
CASSDQGGLYEQFF
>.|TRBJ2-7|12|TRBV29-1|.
TGCAGCGCGCGGACAGACTCTTACGAGCAGTACTTC
CSARTDSYEQYF
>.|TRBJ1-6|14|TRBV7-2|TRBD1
TGTGCCAGCAGCCGCGGGACAGGGGAATCACCCCTCCACTTT
CASSRGTGESPLHF
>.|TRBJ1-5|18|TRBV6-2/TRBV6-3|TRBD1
TGTGCCAGCAGTTACACCGGGACAGGGGTGGGAAGAGATCAGCCCCAGCATTTT
CASSYTGTGVGRDQPQHF
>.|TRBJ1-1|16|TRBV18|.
TGTGCCAGCTCACCTCTTCCCCTGACTGAGAACACTGAAGCTTTCTTT
CASSPLPLTENTEAFF
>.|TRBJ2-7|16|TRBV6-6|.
TGTGCCAGCAGTTACAGCCAGACAAACTCAGCCTACGAGCAGTACTTC
CASSYSQTNSAYEQYF
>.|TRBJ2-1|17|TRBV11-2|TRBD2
TGTGCCAGCAGCTTAGCCGGACTAGCGGGGGGATACAATGAGCAGTTCTTC
CASSLAGLAGGYNEQFF
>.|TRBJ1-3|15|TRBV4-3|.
TGCGCCAGCAGCCAAGCCCGGGGGGCTGGAAACACCATATATTTT
CASSQARGAGNTIYF
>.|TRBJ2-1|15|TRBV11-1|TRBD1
TGTGCCAGCAGCCCGGGACAGGGCTCCTACAATGAGCAGTTCTTC
CASSPGQGSYNEQFF
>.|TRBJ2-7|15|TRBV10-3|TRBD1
TGTGCCATAGCCCCCGATAGGACAGGCATGGGTGAGCAGTACTTC
CAIAPDRTGMGEQYF
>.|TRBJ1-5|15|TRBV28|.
TGTGCCAGCAGTTACACCGGACAGCGCAATCAGCCCCAGCATTTT
CASSYTGQRNQPQHF
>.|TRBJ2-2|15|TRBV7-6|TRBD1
TGTGCCAGCAGCTCCCGGGACAGCCTAACCGGGGAGCTGTTTTTT
CASSSRDSLTGELFF
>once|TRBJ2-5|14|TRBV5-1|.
TGCGCCAGCAGCTTAGGCCAGGCACAAGAGACCCAGTACTTC
CASSLGQAQETQYF
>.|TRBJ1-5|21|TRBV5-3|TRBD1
TGTGCCAGAAGCCATCTGACCGGGGCGGGACAGGGGGCAGAGAGCAATCAGCCCCAGCATTTT
CARSHLTGAGQGAESNQPQHF
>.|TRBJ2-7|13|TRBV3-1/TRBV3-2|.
TGTGCCAGCAGCCCATTTCGGGGCTACGAGCAGTACTTC
CASSPFRGYEQYF
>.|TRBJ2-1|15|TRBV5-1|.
TGCGCCAGCAGCCAGGACGGGAGCTCCTACAATGAGCAGTTCTTC
CASSQDGSSYNEQFF
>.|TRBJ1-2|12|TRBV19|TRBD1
TGTGCCACTACAGGGGGAGCCTATGGCTACACCTTC
CATTGGAYGYTF
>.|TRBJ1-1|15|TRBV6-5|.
TGTGCCAGCAGGGGGGCAGGGGCTGGGGACACTGAAGCTTTCTTT
CASRGAGAGDTEAFF
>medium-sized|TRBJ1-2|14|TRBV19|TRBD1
TGTGCCAGTAGTAATAGAGGACAGGGCGATGGCTACACCTTC
CASSNRGQGDGYTF
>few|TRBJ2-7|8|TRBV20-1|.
TGCAGTGCTAGCGCGGTTTGCTTC
CSASAVCF
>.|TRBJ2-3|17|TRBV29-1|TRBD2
TGCAGCGTACAAATCAAACGAGCGGGGGGCGTCGCAGATACGCAGTATTTT
CSVQIKRAGGVADTQYF
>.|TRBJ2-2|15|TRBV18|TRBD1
TGTGCCAGCTCACTCCCGACAGGGATCACCGGGGAGCTGTTTTTT
CASSLPTGITGELFF
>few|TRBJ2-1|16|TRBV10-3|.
TGTGCCATCAGAGCCTATGGCAGGCGAAGGTACAATGAGCAGTTCTTC
CAIRAYGRRRYNEQFF
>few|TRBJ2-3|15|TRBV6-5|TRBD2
TGTGCCAGCAGTCCCACGACTAGCGGGGGGGATACGCAGTATTTT
CASSPTTSGGDTQYF
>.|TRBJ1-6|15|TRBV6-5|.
TGTGCCAGCAGTTACTCGCGGGCGAGGCATTCACCCCTCCACTTT
CASSYSRARHSPLHF
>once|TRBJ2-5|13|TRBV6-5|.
TGTGCCAGCAGTTACTCGGACAAAGAGACCCAGTACTTC
CASSYSDKETQYF
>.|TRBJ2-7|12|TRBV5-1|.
TGCGCCAGCAGCTTGGTTGGGGCCGAGCAGTACTTC
CASSLVGAEQYF
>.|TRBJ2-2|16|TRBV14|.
TGTGCCAGCAGCCAAGCAGGGGCGGCGAACACCGGGGAGCTGTTTTTT
CASSQAGAANTGELFF
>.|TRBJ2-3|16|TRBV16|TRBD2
TGTGCCAGCAGCCCGAGGACTAGCGGGGGGACAGATACGCAGTATTTT
CASSPRTSGGTDTQYF
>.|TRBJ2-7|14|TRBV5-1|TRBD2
TGCGCCAGCAGCTTGGAAGCGGGGACCAACGAGCAGTACTTC
CASSLEAGTNEQYF
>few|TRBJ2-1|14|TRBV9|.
TGTGCCAGCACCAAAGGAGTCAGAGACAATGAGCAGTTCTTC
CASTKGVRDNEQFF
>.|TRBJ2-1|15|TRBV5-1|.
TGCGCCAGCAGCCCGACCGGGACACCCTACAATGAGCAGTTCTTC
CASSPTGTPYNEQFF
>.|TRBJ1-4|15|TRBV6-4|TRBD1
TGTGCCAGCAGTGCACCGGGACAGGAGAATGAAAAACTGTTTTTT
CASSAPGQENEKLFF
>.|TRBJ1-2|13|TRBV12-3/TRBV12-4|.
TGTGCCAGCAGTTTACAGGGGAGCTATGGCTACACCTTC
CASSLQGSYGYTF
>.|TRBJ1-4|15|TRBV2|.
TGTGCCAGCAGTGCGCAGGCGAGAACTAATGAAAAACTGTTTTTT
CASSAQARTNEKLFF
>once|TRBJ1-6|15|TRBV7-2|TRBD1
TGTGCCAGCAGCCCCGGGTGGGGACAGGGAATCGTCCTCCACTTT
CASSPGWGQGIVLHF
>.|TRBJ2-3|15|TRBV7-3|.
TGTGCCAGCAGCTTACAGGGGGGAAGCACAGATACGCAGTATTTT
CASSLQGGSTDTQYF
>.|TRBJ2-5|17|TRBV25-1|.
TGTGCCAGCAGTGAATATAGGGGAAGGGATTTCCAAGAGACCCAGTACTTC
CASSEYRGRDFQETQYF
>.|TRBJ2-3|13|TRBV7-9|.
TGTGCCAGCGCCCCGGGGTACACAGATACGCAGTATTTT
CASAPGYTDTQYF
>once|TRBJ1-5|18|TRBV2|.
TGTGCCAGCAGTCGAGTGGGGGACTCCGCCGATTTAAATCAGCCCCAGCATTTT
CASSRVGDSADLNQPQHF
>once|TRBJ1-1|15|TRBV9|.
TGTGCCAGCAGCGTAGCTACAGGACCCGGCACTGAAGCTTTCTTT
CASSVATGPGTEAFF
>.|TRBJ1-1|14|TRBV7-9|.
TGTGCCAGCAGTCACGGGAATCTAGACACTGAAGCTTTCTTT
CASSHGNLDTEAFF
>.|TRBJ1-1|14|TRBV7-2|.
TGTGCCAGCAGCTTAGCGGCGACAGGAGTAGAAGCTTTCTTT
CASSLAATGVEAFF
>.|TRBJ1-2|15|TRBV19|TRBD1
TGTGCCAGTAGCAGTCGGACAGGGGCGGTCGTAGGCTACACCTTC
CASSSRTGAVVGYTF
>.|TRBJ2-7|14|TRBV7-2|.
TGTGCCAGCAGCTTAGGTCTAAGCTCCTACGAGCAGTACTTC
CASSLGLSSYEQYF
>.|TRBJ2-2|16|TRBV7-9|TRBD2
TGTGCCAGCACCCCCTCGGGAGCGGGGGCCACCGGGGAGCTGTTTTTT
CASTPSGAGATGELFF
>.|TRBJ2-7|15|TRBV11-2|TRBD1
TGTGCCAGCAGCCCAGGGGGCGCCGTGCCCTACGAGCAGTACTTC
CASSPGGAVPYEQYF
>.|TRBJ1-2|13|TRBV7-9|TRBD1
TGTGCCAGCAGCCCCGGGACAGCATATGGCTACACCTTC
CASSPGTAYGYTF
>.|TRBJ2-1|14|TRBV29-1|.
TGCAGCGTTGAGGGTCCCGGGGCCTACAATGAGCAGTTCTTC
CSVEGPGAYNEQFF
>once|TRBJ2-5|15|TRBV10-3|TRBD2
TGTGCCATCAGTGGGGGAGGACTAGCCTCGGAGACCCAGTACTTC
CAISGGGLASETQYF